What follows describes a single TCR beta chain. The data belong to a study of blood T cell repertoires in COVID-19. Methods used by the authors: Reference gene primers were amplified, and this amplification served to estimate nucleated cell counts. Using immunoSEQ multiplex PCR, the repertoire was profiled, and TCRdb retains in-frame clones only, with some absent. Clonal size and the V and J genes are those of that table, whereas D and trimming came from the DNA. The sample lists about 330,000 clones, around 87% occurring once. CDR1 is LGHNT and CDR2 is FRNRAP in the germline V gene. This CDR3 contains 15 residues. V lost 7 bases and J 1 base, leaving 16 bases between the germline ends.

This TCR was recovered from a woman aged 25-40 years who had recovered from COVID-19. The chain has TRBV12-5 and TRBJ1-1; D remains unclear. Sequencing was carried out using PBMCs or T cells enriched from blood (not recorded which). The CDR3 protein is CASAGGTQSNTEAFF. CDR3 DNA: TGTGCTAGTGCCGGAGGTACACAATCGAACACTGAAGCTTTCTTT.